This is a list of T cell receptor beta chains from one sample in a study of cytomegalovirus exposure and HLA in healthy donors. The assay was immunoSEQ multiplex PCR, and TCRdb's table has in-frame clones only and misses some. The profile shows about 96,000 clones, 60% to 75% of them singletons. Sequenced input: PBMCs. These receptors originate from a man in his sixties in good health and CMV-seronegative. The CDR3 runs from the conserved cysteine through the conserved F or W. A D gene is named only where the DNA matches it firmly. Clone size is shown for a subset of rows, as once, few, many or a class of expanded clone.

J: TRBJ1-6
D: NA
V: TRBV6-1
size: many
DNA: TGTGCCAGCAGTGAATCTTGGGGGCAAGATTCACCCCTCCACTTT
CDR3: CASSESWGQDSPLHF

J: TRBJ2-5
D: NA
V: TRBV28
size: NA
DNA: TGTGCCAGCAGTTTGCGCAACCCGGAGACCCAGTACTTC
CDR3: CASSLRNPETQYF

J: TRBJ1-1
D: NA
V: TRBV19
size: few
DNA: TGTGCCAGTAGCAGTGTTCGGGGGGGCGCCCGGGGGAACACTGAAGCTTTCTTT
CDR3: CASSSVRGGARGNTEAFF

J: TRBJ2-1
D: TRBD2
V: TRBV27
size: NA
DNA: TGTGCCAGCAGTTTATACCTCCCTAGCGGGGGGCCTTATGAGCAGTTCTTC
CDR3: CASSLYLPSGGPYEQFF

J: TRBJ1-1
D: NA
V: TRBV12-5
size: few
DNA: TGTGCTAGTGGGGTGACTGCGAACACTGAAGCTTTCTTT
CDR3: CASGVTANTEAFF

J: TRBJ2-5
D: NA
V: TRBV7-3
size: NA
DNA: TGTGCCAGCAGCCCAACGGGACTCCAAGAGACCCAGTACTTC
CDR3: CASSPTGLQETQYF

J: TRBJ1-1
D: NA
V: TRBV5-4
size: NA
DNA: TGTGCCAGCAGCTCGGGAGACACTGAAGCTTTCTTT
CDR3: CASSSGDTEAFF

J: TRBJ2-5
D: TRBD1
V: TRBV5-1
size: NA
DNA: TGCGCCAGCAGCTCCCGACAATCTGGGACAGGGGCCGGGGAGACCCAGTACTTC
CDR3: CASSSRQSGTGAGETQYF

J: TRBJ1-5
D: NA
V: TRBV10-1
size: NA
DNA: TGCGCCAGCACCGAGTCGGAGGGCTCCGGGAGGCAGTCAAATCAGCCCCAGCATTTT
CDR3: CASTESEGSGRQSNQPQHF

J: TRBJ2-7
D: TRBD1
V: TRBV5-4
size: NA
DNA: TGTGCCAGCAGCTTGGTGAGACAGGGGGCTGACGAGCAGTACTTC
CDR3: CASSLVRQGADEQYF

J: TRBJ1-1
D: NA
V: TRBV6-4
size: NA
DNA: TGTGCCAGCAGTGCCGCAGGGGAGAACACTGAAGCTTTCTTT
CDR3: CASSAAGENTEAFF

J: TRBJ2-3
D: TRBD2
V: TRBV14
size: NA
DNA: TGTGCCAGCAGCCAAAGGGCGGGAGGGCCGGCAGATACGCAGTATTTT
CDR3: CASSQRAGGPADTQYF

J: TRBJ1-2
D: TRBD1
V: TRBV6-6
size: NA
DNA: TGTGCCAGCAGCGGACAGGGAGACTATGGCTACACCTTC
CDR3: CASSGQGDYGYTF

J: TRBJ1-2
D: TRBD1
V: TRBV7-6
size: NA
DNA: TGTGCCAGCAGCTTAACGGGACAGGGGGCCATCTATGGCTACACCTTC
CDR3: CASSLTGQGAIYGYTF

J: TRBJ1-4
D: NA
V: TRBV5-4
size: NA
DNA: TGTGCCAGCACCCGAGGTGGCGTCGGCGAAAAACTGTTTTTT
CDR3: CASTRGGVGEKLFF

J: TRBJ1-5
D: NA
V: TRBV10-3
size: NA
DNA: TGTGCCATCAGTGACCCCTTTCCCGGTCAGCCCCAGCATTTT
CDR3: CAISDPFPGQPQHF

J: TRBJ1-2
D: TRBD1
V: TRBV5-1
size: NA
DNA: TGCGCCAGCAGCCTAAACAGGGGGCAGGGCTATGGCTACACCTTC
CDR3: CASSLNRGQGYGYTF

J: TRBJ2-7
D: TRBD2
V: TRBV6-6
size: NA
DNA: TGTGCCAGCAGTTACTCAATTAGCGGGACCTACGAGCAGTACTTC
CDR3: CASSYSISGTYEQYF

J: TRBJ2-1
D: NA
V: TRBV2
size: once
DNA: TGTGCCACCTTAGGCGGCTCCTACAATGAGCAGTTCTTC
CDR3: CATLGGSYNEQFF

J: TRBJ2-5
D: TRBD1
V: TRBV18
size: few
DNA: TGTGCCAGCTCACCACTCCGGGACAGGGTAGAGACCCAGTACTTC
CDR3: CASSPLRDRVETQYF

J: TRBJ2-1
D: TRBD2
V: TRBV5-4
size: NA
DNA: TGTGCCAGCAGCCCCGGGACTAGCGGGACCAATGAGCAGTTCTTC
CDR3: CASSPGTSGTNEQFF

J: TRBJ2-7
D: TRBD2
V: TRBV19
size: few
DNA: TGTGCCAGTAGCGGGGGGGATTTTAGTTACGAGCAGTACTTC
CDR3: CASSGGDFSYEQYF

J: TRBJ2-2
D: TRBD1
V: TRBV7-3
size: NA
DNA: TGTGCCAGCAGCTTAATGGGGACAGGGGAGGGAAACACCGGGGAGCTGTTTTTT
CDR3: CASSLMGTGEGNTGELFF

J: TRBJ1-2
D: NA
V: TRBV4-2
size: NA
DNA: TGTGCCAGCAGCCAAGGGAGTACGGGGAATGGCTACACCTTC
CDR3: CASSQGSTGNGYTF

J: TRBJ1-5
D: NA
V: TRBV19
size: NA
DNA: TGTGCCAGTAATTATGACAGGCATAGCAATCAGCCCCAGCATTTT
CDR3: CASNYDRHSNQPQHF

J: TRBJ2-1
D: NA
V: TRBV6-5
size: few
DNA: TGTGCCAGCAGACGGGAAACCGGTGAGCAGTTCTTC
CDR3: CASRRETGEQFF

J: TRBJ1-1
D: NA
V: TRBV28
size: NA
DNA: TGTGCCAGCAGTTTGGCGGGAGGCCGGACTGAAGCTTTCTTT
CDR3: CASSLAGGRTEAFF